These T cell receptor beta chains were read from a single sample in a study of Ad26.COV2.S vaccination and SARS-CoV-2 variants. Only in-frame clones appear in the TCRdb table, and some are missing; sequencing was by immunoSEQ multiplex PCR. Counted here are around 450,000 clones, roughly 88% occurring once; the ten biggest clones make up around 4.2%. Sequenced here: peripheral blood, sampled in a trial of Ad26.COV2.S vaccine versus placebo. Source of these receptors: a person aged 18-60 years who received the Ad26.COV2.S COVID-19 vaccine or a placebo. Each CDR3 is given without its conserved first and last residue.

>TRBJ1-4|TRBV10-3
AISESYNEKLF
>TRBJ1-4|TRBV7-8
ASSLERGEHEKLF
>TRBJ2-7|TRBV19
ASSNRLAGAGFYEQY
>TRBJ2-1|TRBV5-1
ASSTDRGLDEQF
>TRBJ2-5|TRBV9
ASSVQGLGETQY
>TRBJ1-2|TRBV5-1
ASSLGLGQGNYGYT
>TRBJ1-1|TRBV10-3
AISATNTEAF
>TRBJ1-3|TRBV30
AWSEGNTIY
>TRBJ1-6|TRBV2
ASSVPGRGSYNSPLH
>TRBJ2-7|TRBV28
ASTTGGGAYEQY
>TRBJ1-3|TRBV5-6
ASSLDPWASGNTIY
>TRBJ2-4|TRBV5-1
ASSVTGGLENIQY
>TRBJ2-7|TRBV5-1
ASSPEGAYEQY
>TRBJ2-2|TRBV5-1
ASMPGTRTTGELF
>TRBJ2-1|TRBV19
ASSIRQGAVNEQF
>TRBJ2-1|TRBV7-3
ASSLTSSGSSYNEQF
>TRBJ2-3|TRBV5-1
ASSWEEVGADTQY
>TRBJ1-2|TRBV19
ASSIFDSTYGYT
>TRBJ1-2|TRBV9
ASSVEGTGGGYT
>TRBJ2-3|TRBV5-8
ASSLSWGGTDTQY
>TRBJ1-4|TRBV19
ASSTGDAYEKLF
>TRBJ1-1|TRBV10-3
AISDTIKHRGLSDTEAF
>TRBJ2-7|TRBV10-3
AISEDSPYEQY
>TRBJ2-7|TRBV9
ASSVAPDAYEQY
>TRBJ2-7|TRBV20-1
SASYGTGRSYEQY
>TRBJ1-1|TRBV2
ASRLRITEAF
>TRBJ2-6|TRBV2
ANGPGGSGANVLT
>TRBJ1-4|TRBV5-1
ASSPGTGDEKLF
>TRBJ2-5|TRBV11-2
ASSSAPSAQY
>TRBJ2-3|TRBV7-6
ASSLTHNGKDTQY
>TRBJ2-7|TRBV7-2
ASSTRTTYEQY
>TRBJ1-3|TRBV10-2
ASSESGSGNTIY
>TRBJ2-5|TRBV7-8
ASSLGFSGTGIIQETQY
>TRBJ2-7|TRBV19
ASKVSGSYEQY
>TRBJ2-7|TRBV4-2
ASSQGAGTSGRYEQY
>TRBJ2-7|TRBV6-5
ASRPETGFSYEQY
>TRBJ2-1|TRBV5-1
ASSLRSGQSSYNEQF
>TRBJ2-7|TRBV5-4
ASSLEQGGSYEQY
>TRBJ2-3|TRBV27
ASSSRGDTQY
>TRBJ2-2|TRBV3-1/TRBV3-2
ASSPGTGSTGELF
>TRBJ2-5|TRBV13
ASSLGLRVSRETQY